These T cell receptor beta chains were read from a single sample in a study of T-cell reconstitution after alpha-beta-depleted transplantation in children. TCRdb processed the PCR reads anew with MiXCR; each CDR3 protein has one entry. The data show around 420,000 distinct CDR3 sequences, with 15% to 20% seen just once and roughly 29% held by the top ten. This specimen was PBMCs, mostly from graft donor cells, taken 360 days after TCRalphabeta/CD19-depleted stem cell transplant. These receptors were taken from a boy in the first two years of life who had a stem cell transplant for Wiskott-Aldrich syndrome, so the T cells may come from the graft donor. Each CDR3 is given with its conserved first and last residue. Fields, in order: V gene, D gene, J gene, CDR3 protein. D genes are given only for firm matches.

v_call: TRBV6-1; d_call: TRBD2; j_call: TRBJ2-1; cdr3_aa: CASRTSGGSYNEQFF
v_call: TRBV10-3; d_call: TRBD2; j_call: TRBJ2-7; cdr3_aa: CAISENGRAAYEQYF
v_call: TRBV4-1; d_call: .; j_call: TRBJ2-3; cdr3_aa: CASQSGGGVDTQYF
v_call: TRBV25-1; d_call: .; j_call: TRBJ2-1; cdr3_aa: CASSKPGSHNEQFF
v_call: TRBV5-1; d_call: .; j_call: TRBJ2-7; cdr3_aa: CASSLARVDSYEQYF
v_call: TRBV29-1; d_call: TRBD2; j_call: TRBJ2-1; cdr3_aa: CSVEERAGPSNEQFF
v_call: TRBV4-2; d_call: TRBD2; j_call: TRBJ2-5; cdr3_aa: CASSQTGGLAQETQYF
v_call: TRBV7-8; d_call: .; j_call: TRBJ2-7; cdr3_aa: CASSLARKDGYEQYF
v_call: TRBV12-3/TRBV12-4; d_call: .; j_call: TRBJ2-1; cdr3_aa: CASTGDPSEQFF
v_call: TRBV18; d_call: .; j_call: TRBJ1-5; cdr3_aa: CASSPRALWKDQPQHF
v_call: TRBV5-1; d_call: .; j_call: TRBJ2-3; cdr3_aa: CASSNGTPLTDTQYF
v_call: TRBV3-1; d_call: TRBD1; j_call: TRBJ2-1; cdr3_aa: CASSQAPRGSEQFF
v_call: TRBV12-3/TRBV12-4; d_call: .; j_call: TRBJ2-6; cdr3_aa: CASSLTGANVLTF
v_call: TRBV18; d_call: .; j_call: TRBJ1-5; cdr3_aa: CASSPRDGLGPQHF
v_call: TRBV21-1; d_call: .; j_call: TRBJ2-1; cdr3_aa: CASSKSMIAGAMENEQFF
v_call: TRBV7-2; d_call: TRBD2; j_call: TRBJ2-1; cdr3_aa: CASSLLNRLAGNEQFF
v_call: TRBV28; d_call: .; j_call: TRBJ2-1; cdr3_aa: CASSFFYEQFF
v_call: TRBV6-1; d_call: TRBD2; j_call: TRBJ2-2; cdr3_aa: CASSAGTSGTGELFF
v_call: TRBV6-5; d_call: TRBD2; j_call: TRBJ2-7; cdr3_aa: CASSYAGENEQYF
v_call: TRBV5-1; d_call: .; j_call: TRBJ2-1; cdr3_aa: CASSLDREGFNEQFF
v_call: TRBV20-1; d_call: TRBD1; j_call: TRBJ2-2; cdr3_aa: CSASPGGHGELFF
v_call: TRBV7-9; d_call: TRBD1; j_call: TRBJ2-3; cdr3_aa: CASHGTGGTDTQYF
v_call: TRBV15; d_call: .; j_call: TRBJ1-5; cdr3_aa: CATSRDLSDRRQHF
v_call: TRBV5-1; d_call: .; j_call: TRBJ2-3; cdr3_aa: CASSSPGDTQYF
v_call: TRBV3-1; d_call: .; j_call: TRBJ1-4; cdr3_aa: CASSQEVHHQKLFF
v_call: TRBV10-3; d_call: .; j_call: TRBJ2-1; cdr3_aa: CATGGGVYNEQFF
v_call: TRBV2; d_call: TRBD1; j_call: TRBJ2-1; cdr3_aa: CASSRQGYNEQFF
v_call: TRBV20-1; d_call: .; j_call: TRBJ2-2; cdr3_aa: CSARQGLAGELFF
v_call: TRBV2; d_call: TRBD1; j_call: TRBJ2-2; cdr3_aa: CASSEEGAHTGELFF
v_call: TRBV2; d_call: TRBD1; j_call: TRBJ2-7; cdr3_aa: CASRIIRRTGYEQYF
v_call: TRBV5-1; d_call: TRBD1; j_call: TRBJ2-5; cdr3_aa: CASSKGQGEETQYF
v_call: TRBV12-3/TRBV12-4; d_call: .; j_call: TRBJ2-1; cdr3_aa: CASSLKAGSRSSYNEQFF
v_call: TRBV20-1; d_call: .; j_call: TRBJ2-7; cdr3_aa: CSARDGGTASYEQYF
v_call: TRBV4-1; d_call: .; j_call: TRBJ2-7; cdr3_aa: CASSRDSGSYEQYF
v_call: TRBV20-1; d_call: TRBD1; j_call: TRBJ1-1; cdr3_aa: CSARDRFGGTANTEAFF
v_call: TRBV30; d_call: .; j_call: TRBJ2-7; cdr3_aa: CAWSAVTRPYEQYF
v_call: TRBV15; d_call: .; j_call: TRBJ2-7; cdr3_aa: CATSREVSYEQYF
v_call: TRBV28; d_call: .; j_call: TRBJ2-7; cdr3_aa: CASSLWQGSEQYF
v_call: TRBV10-3; d_call: .; j_call: TRBJ2-5; cdr3_aa: CAISESDVSLETQYF
v_call: TRBV27; d_call: .; j_call: TRBJ2-7; cdr3_aa: CASRGRRGPPYEQYF
v_call: TRBV10-3; d_call: .; j_call: TRBJ2-6; cdr3_aa: CAISGQIGYGSGANVLTF
v_call: TRBV16; d_call: .; j_call: TRBJ2-7; cdr3_aa: CASSHPPTGSYEQYF
v_call: TRBV5-1; d_call: .; j_call: TRBJ1-5; cdr3_aa: CASSFGDSNQPQHF
v_call: TRBV4-1; d_call: TRBD2; j_call: TRBJ2-3; cdr3_aa: CASSHGLAALTDTQYF
v_call: TRBV10-3; d_call: TRBD1; j_call: TRBJ2-7; cdr3_aa: CAVRQGTGPSSYEQYF
v_call: TRBV20-1; d_call: TRBD2; j_call: TRBJ2-4; cdr3_aa: CSARDYKASGGARDIQYF
v_call: TRBV6-5; d_call: .; j_call: TRBJ2-3; cdr3_aa: CASSYSKVAWGLRSDTQYF
v_call: TRBV24-1; d_call: TRBD2; j_call: TRBJ2-1; cdr3_aa: CATEASGNNEQFF
v_call: TRBV14; d_call: .; j_call: TRBJ2-7; cdr3_aa: CASSQVRQPGYEQYF
v_call: TRBV4-3; d_call: .; j_call: TRBJ2-7; cdr3_aa: CASSPDTSSYEQYF
v_call: TRBV24-1; d_call: TRBD1; j_call: TRBJ2-1; cdr3_aa: CATSDWDRGHNEQFF
v_call: TRBV24-1; d_call: .; j_call: TRBJ2-2; cdr3_aa: CATRGPTANSGELFF